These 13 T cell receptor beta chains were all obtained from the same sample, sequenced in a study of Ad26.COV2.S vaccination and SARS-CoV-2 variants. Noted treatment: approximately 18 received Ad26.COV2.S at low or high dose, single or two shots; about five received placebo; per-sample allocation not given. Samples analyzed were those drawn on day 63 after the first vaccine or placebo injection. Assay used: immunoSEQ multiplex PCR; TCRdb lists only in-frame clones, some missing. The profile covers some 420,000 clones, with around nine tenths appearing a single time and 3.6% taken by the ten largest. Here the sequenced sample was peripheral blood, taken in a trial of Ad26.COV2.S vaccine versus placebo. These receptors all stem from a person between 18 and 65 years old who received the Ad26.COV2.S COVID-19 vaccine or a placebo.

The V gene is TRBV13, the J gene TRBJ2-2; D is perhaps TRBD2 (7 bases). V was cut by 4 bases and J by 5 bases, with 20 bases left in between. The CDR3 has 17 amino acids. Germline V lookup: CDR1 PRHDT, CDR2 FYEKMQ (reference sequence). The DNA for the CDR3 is TGTGCCAGCAGCTCCGGACGCGGGGGCGCTGGGACCGGGGAGCTGTTTTTT. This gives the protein CASSSGRGGAGTGELFF.

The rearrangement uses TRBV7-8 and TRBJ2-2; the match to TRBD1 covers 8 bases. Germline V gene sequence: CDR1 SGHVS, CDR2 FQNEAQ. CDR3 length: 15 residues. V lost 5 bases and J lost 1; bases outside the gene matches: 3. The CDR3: CASSPGGLNTGELFF. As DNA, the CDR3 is TGTGCCAGCAGCCCAGGGGGCCTGAACACCGGGGAGCTGTTTTTT.

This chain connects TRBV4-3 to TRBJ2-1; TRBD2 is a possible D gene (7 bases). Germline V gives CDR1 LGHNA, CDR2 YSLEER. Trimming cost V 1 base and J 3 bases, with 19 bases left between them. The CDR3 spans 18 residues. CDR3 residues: CASSQAPLGGAHYNEQFF. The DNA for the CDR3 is TGCGCCAGCAGCCAAGCGCCTCTAGGGGGGGCCCACTACAATGAGCAGTTCTTC.

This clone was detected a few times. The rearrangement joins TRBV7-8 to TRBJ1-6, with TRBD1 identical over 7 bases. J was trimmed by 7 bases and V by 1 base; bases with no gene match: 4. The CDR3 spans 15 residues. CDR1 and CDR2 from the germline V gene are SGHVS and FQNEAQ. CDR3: CASSLEGARNSPLHF. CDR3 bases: TGTGCCAGCAGCTTAGAGGGGGCTAGGAATTCACCCCTCCACTTT. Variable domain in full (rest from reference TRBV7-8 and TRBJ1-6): GAGVSQSPRYKVAKRGQDVALRCDPISGHVSLFWYQQALGQGPEFLTYFQNEAQLDKSGLPSDRFFAERPEGSVSTLKIQRTQQEDSAVYLCASSLEGARNSPLHFGNGTRLTVT.

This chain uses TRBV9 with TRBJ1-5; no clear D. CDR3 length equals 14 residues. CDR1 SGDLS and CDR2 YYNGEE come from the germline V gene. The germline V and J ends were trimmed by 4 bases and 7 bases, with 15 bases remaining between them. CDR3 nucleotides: TGTGCCAGCAGCCCAGAGGCGGGTACGCAGCCCCAGCATTTT. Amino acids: CASSPEAGTQPQHF. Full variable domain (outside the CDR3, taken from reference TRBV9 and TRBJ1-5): DSGVTQTPKHLITATGQRVTLRCSPRSGDLSVYWYQQSLDQGLQFLIQYYNGEERAKGNILERFSAQQFPDLHSELNLSSLELGDSALYFCASSPEAGTQPQHFGDGTRLSIL.

CDR3 residues: CASLNFPGQGYEQYF. In nucleotides, the CDR3 is TGCGCCAGCCTCAACTTTCCGGGACAGGGCTACGAGCAGTACTTC. V gene TRBV5-1 combines with J gene TRBJ2-7; 9 bases are a match to TRBD1. The J segment lost 3 bases and the V segment lost 7 bases, leaving 11 bases of the junction unmatched. The germline gives CDR1 SGHRS, CDR2 YFSETQ. The CDR3 runs 15 residues.

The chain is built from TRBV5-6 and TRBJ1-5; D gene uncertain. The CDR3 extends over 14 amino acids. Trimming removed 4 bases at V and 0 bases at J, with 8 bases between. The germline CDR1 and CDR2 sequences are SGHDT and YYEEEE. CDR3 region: CASSRLYSNQPQHF. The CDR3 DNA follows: TGTGCCAGCAGCCGCTTATATAGCAATCAGCCCCAGCATTTT.

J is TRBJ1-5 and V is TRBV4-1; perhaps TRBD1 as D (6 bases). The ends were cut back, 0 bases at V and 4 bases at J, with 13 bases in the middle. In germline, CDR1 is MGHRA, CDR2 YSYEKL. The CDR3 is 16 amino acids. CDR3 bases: TGCGCCAGCAGCCAAGATCTTCGACAGGCGAATCAGCCCCAGCATTTT. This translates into CASSQDLRQANQPQHF.

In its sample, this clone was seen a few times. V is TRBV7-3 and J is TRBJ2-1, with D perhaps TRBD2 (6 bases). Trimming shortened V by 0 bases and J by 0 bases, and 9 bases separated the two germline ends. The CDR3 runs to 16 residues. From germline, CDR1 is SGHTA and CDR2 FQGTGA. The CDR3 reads CASSLTGGDSYNEQFF. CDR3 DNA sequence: TGTGCCAGCAGCTTAACTGGCGGGGACTCCTACAATGAGCAGTTCTTC.

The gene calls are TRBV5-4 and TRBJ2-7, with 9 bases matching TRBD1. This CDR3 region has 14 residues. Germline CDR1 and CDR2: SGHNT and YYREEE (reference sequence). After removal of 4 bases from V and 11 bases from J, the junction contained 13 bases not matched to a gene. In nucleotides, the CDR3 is TGTGCCAGCAGCCGGCCCGGGGACAGGGACAGGGAGTACTTC. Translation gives CASSRPGDRDREYF.

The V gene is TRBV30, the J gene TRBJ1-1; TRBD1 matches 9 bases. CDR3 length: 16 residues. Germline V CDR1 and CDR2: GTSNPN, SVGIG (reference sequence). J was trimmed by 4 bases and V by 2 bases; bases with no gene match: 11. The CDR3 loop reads CAWSKRSGTGFTEAFF. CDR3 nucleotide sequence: TGTGCCTGGAGTAAAAGATCCGGGACAGGGTTCACTGAAGCTTTCTTT.

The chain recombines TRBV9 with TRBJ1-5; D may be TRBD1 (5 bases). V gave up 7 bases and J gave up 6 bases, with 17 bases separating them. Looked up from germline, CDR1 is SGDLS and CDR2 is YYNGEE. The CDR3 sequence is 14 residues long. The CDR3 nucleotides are TGTGCCAGCGGGGATCAAATCCAGGGTCAGCCCCAGCATTTT. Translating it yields CASGDQIQGQPQHF.

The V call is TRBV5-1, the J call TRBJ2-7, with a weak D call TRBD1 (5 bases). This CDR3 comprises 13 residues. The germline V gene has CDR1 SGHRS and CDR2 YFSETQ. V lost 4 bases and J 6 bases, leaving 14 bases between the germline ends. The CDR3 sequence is CASSLRAPTEQYF. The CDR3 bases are TGCGCCAGCAGCCTCAGGGCTCCGACCGAGCAGTACTTC.